These T cell receptor beta chains were read from a single sample in a study of monozygotic twins with inflammatory bowel disease. TCRdb reprocessed the 5' RACE reads; each CDR3 protein has one entry and no DNA is given. The table gives 300,000 to 450,000 distinct CDR3 sequences; the top ten clones make up 2.5% to 3% of it. Sequences were obtained from blood. These receptors came from a human donor with ulcerative colitis or Crohn's disease, or a healthy co-twin of an affected twin (not recorded which). Both conserved end residues are part of each CDR3.

v_gene	j_gene	CDR3aa
TRBV5-1	TRBJ2-2	CASRAGTGILPGELFF
TRBV3-1	TRBJ1-2	CASSQDYGYTF
TRBV5-6	TRBJ1-3	CASSLGGRPSGNTIYF
TRBV12-3/TRBV12-4	TRBJ1-2	CASSLRAGVAYGYTF
TRBV4-1	TRBJ2-5	CASSPKGGDRFQETQYF
TRBV20-1	TRBJ2-1	CSARSGGSSYNEQFF
TRBV9	TRBJ1-3	CASSVEGRRPERNTIYF
TRBV20-1	TRBJ2-1	CSARARGRSDEQFF
TRBV4-3	TRBJ2-1	CASSQVGSYNEQFF
TRBV18	TRBJ2-7	CASSPPKGSFFEQYF
TRBV12-3/TRBV12-4	TRBJ2-5	CASSLLEAGRRIETQYF
TRBV5-4	TRBJ1-1	CASSLAVTGSDTEAFF
TRBV7-2	TRBJ2-7	CASSLKGAGGLKQYF
TRBV5-1	TRBJ2-1	CASSLGQDYNEQFF
TRBV7-6	TRBJ2-5	CASSVEAGAYQETQYF
TRBV20-1	TRBJ1-4	CSARVDKASGKLFF
TRBV12-3/TRBV12-4	TRBJ1-2	CASRSYPGGYGYTF
TRBV11-2	TRBJ2-3	CASSSFPGSDTQYF
TRBV15	TRBJ2-1	CATSRAGGTTSNEQFF